A selection of T cell receptor beta chains follows, all from one sample in a study of identical twins. TCRdb analysed the 5' RACE reads with MiXCR anew, one entry per CDR3 protein. The sample has 700,000 to 950,000 distinct CDR3 sequences; over 9% are singletons. This sample was shared with a second study, whose subject was yellow fever vaccine responses in identical twins.

The sample was PBMCs. The source of these receptors is a woman younger than 30 in good health. Both conserved end residues are part of each CDR3. D genes are given only for firm matches. Not all rows give a size; the values are once, few, many and, for expanded clones, a class.

d_call	v_call	clone_size	j_call	cdr3_nt	cdr3_aa
TRBD1	TRBV28	NA	TRBJ1-1	TGTGCCAGCAGTTCCCTGACAGGGACTTTTACTGAAGCTTTCTTT	CASSSLTGTFTEAFF
NA	TRBV12-3/TRBV12-4	NA	TRBJ2-2	TGTGCCAGCATAACTATCAGGGCCACCGGGGAGCTGTTTTTT	CASITIRATGELFF
TRBD2	TRBV6-2/TRBV6-3	NA	TRBJ2-1	TGTGCCAGCGCTGGGACTAGCAGTGGGTGGAATGAGCAGTTCTTC	CASAGTSSGWNEQFF
NA	TRBV7-9	few	TRBJ2-7	TGTGCCAGCAGCTTAGGGGACACTCCCGTCTACGAGCAGTACTTC	CASSLGDTPVYEQYF
NA	TRBV29-1	many	TRBJ2-1	TGCAGCGTTAAGACCGGGACCCTCGCTGAGCAGTTCTTC	CSVKTGTLAEQFF
NA	TRBV4-1	many	TRBJ2-5	TGCGCCAGCAGCCAAGAGAGGGGGTTTGGATCTGATATAGAGACCCAGTACTTC	CASSQERGFGSDIETQYF
TRBD1	TRBV2	NA	TRBJ1-1	TGTGCCAGCAGTGTAAGGACAGGCCCAGAGAGAGCTTTCTTT	CASSVRTGPERAFF
NA	TRBV28	many	TRBJ1-1	TGTGCCAGCATGTGGCCGAGGGTATCGGAGAGCACTGAAGCTTTCTTT	CASMWPRVSESTEAFF
NA	TRBV3-1	NA	TRBJ1-5	TGTGCCAGCAGCCAAGGCCGGGACACTGGTGATCAGCCCCAGCATTTT	CASSQGRDTGDQPQHF
NA	TRBV24-1	few	TRBJ1-1	TGTGCCACCAGTGGGTCCGGGTTGGAAGCTTTCTTT	CATSGSGLEAFF
TRBD2	TRBV9	NA	TRBJ2-3	TGTGCCAGCAGCGTAGCTCCCCTAGCGGGGGGGTTCTCAGATACGCAGTATTTT	CASSVAPLAGGFSDTQYF
NA	TRBV12-3/TRBV12-4	NA	TRBJ1-2	TGTGCCAGCAGCCACACCGGCTATGGCTACACCTTC	CASSHTGYGYTF
NA	TRBV28	many	TRBJ1-6	TGTGCCAGCAGTTTTGGCGGACAGAACAATTCACCCCTCCACTTT	CASSFGGQNNSPLHF
TRBD1	TRBV5-1	NA	TRBJ1-1	TGCGCCAGCAGCTTGGATGGGACAGGGTCTGCTGAAGCTTTCTTT	CASSLDGTGSAEAFF
NA	TRBV21-1	many	TRBJ2-1	TGTGCCAGACGGACCAATGAGCAGTTCTTC	CARRTNEQFF
NA	TRBV20-1	NA	TRBJ2-3	TGCAGTGCTAGCGGGGGAACCCTTAGCACAGATACGCAGTATTTT	CSASGGTLSTDTQYF
TRBD1	TRBV20-1	few	TRBJ2-5	TGCAGTGCTCCGGGACAGGGTGGAGAGACCCAGTACTTC	CSAPGQGGETQYF
TRBD2	TRBV5-1	many	TRBJ2-1	TGCGCCAGCAGCTTGGGCCTAGCGGGTCCCTACAATGAGCAGTTCTTC	CASSLGLAGPYNEQFF
NA	TRBV6-9	NA	TRBJ1-2	TGTGCCAGCAGTTACTCCGTGGCAGGCAATAACTATGGCTACACCTTC	CASSYSVAGNNYGYTF
TRBD2	TRBV2	NA	TRBJ2-1	TGTGCCAGCAGGGATCATAGCGGGGGGGGATACAATGAGCAGTTCTTC	CASRDHSGGGYNEQFF
TRBD1	TRBV29-1	NA	TRBJ2-7	TGCACCCTATTCCGACAGGGGGCTTGGTACGAGCAGTACTTC	CTLFRQGAWYEQYF
NA	TRBV11-3	NA	TRBJ2-7	TGTGCCAGCAGCTTTAGAGGGGACCACGAGCAGTACTTC	CASSFRGDHEQYF
TRBD1	TRBV6-5	few	TRBJ2-7	TGTGCCAGCAGTTCCACCGGGACAGGGGGCTACGAGCAGTACTTC	CASSSTGTGGYEQYF
NA	TRBV11-2	many	TRBJ2-3	TGTGCCAGCAGCTTAGTGGCTAATACAGATACGCAGTATTTT	CASSLVANTDTQYF
TRBD1	TRBV12-3/TRBV12-4	few	TRBJ1-1	TGTGCCAGCAAAGGGGTCGGAGCAGGGGGTGAAGCTTTCTTT	CASKGVGAGGEAFF
NA	TRBV12-3/TRBV12-4	few	TRBJ1-1	TGTGCCAGCAGTTCGCAGATCTCCACTGAAGCTTTCTTT	CASSSQISTEAFF
NA	TRBV6-2/TRBV6-3	NA	TRBJ1-4	TGTGCCAGCAGGGGACGAAGGGTAACTAATGAAAAACTGTTTTTT	CASRGRRVTNEKLFF
NA	TRBV19	few	TRBJ1-5	TGTGCCAGTAGTCTGGTAGATCAGCCCCAGCATTTT	CASSLVDQPQHF
NA	TRBV5-8	NA	TRBJ1-1	TGTGCCAGCAGCTTGGGGGCAGGGGCTTTCTTT	CASSLGAGAFF
NA	TRBV5-1	NA	TRBJ1-1	TGCGCCAGCAGCTTAAACCCCAAAAGGGCTGAAGCTTTCTTT	CASSLNPKRAEAFF
NA	TRBV29-1	NA	TRBJ1-1	TGCAGCGCTGCGAGAGGACAGCCGAACACTGAAGCTTTCTTT	CSAARGQPNTEAFF
NA	TRBV24-1	many	TRBJ2-1	TGTGCCACCAGTGGCGGGGCTATTGGCTCCAATGAGCAGTTCTTC	CATSGGAIGSNEQFF
TRBD2	TRBV12-3/TRBV12-4	few	TRBJ2-1	TGTGCCAGCTATAGTGGCGGCGGGAGGGCCCGTAATGAGCAGTTCTTC	CASYSGGGRARNEQFF
NA	TRBV4-2	NA	TRBJ1-1	TGTGCCAGCAGCCAAGAGGGGAGCCAAGCTTTCTTT	CASSQEGSQAFF
TRBD1	TRBV9	NA	TRBJ1-6	TGTGCCAGCAGCGCCCGACAGGGAGCGACTAATTCACCCCTCCACTTT	CASSARQGATNSPLHF
NA	TRBV20-1	NA	TRBJ2-6	TGCAGTGCTATTCCGGGACTGATGGGCGTCCTGACTTTC	CSAIPGLMGVLTF
TRBD2	TRBV29-1	many	TRBJ2-7	TGCAGCGTTGGACAACTAGCGGGAGGGCCCAAAGAGCAGTACTTC	CSVGQLAGGPKEQYF
NA	TRBV7-8	few	TRBJ1-5	TGTGCCAGCAGCTTAGGTGAAAGGTTCGGCAATCAGCCCCAGCATTTT	CASSLGERFGNQPQHF
NA	TRBV6-1	few	TRBJ2-3	TGTGCCAGCAGTGAAGATGGGCGGTGGAGCACAGATACGCAGTATTTT	CASSEDGRWSTDTQYF
NA	TRBV6-1	few	TRBJ1-1	TGTGCCAGCAGTGAAGGTCCGGTGAACACTGAAGCTTTCTTT	CASSEGPVNTEAFF
NA	TRBV20-1	NA	TRBJ1-2	TGCAGTGCTAGTGGGCAGTTGGAGGGCTACACCTTC	CSASGQLEGYTF